This entry concerns a single T cell receptor (beta chain). The antigen is undetermined. The repertoire was sequenced with immunoSEQ multiplex PCR; TCRdb's copy has only in-frame clones and lacks some. This sample carries tens of thousands of clones, 80% to 90% of them seen once, and the ten largest clones take approximately 14%. The source of the sample is a study of T cell responses to AZD1222 COVID-19 vaccine. General study results and limits: An increase in Spike-specific TCR breadth and depth was observed after two AZD1222 doses. In all cases, repertoires were sampled only after the peak T cell response. Among spike-specific TCRs, nearly half reportedly target unmutated variant regions.

Second doses at about 4 or about 12 weeks were pooled. The CDR3 consists of 15 residues. Germline V lookup: CDR1 KGHSH, CDR2 LQKENI. Trimming removed 2 bases at V and 2 bases at J, with 10 bases between. The clonotype originates from an adult who received the AZD1222 COVID-19 vaccine. V usage is TRBV18 and J usage is TRBJ1-3; D remains unclear. This specimen consisted of peripheral blood, obtained 28 days after the second AZD1222 dose. The CDR3 sequence: CASSPIATAGNTIYF. The CDR3 DNA follows: TGTGCCAGCTCACCAATCGCTACTGCTGGAAACACCATATATTTT.